The 8 T cell receptor beta chains listed next were all sequenced from one sample in a study of a mutant IDH1 vaccine in newly diagnosed glioma. Method: immunoSEQ multiplex PCR; TCRdb's copy keeps in-frame clones and lacks some. Counted here are 92,000 or so clones, 82% occurring once; the ten biggest clones make up 5.3%. Time point indicated: baseline, week 1 (first vaccination visit). Indicated treatment: pre-vaccination baseline after standard-of-care therapy. The input for sequencing was PBMCs, taken from a glioma patient treated with radiotherapy, temozolomide or both. The receptors were gathered from a middle-aged man with glioma. Some clones in this sample may be carry-over from other donors' samples.

The V call is TRBV6-5, the J call TRBJ1-1; D might be TRBD1 (5 bases). V was trimmed by 5 bases and J by 5 bases, leaving 9 bases between them. There are 12 residues in the CDR3. Germline CDR1 is MNHEY and CDR2 is SVGAGI. CDR3 amino acids: CASSRTGTEAFF. The CDR3 bases are TGTGCCAGCAGTCGTACAGGAACTGAAGCTTTCTTT.

The chain links TRBV5-6 to TRBJ1-2; TRBD1 agrees at 7 bases. This CDR3 spans 16 amino acids. Germline-derived CDR1 and CDR2 are SGHDT and YYEEEE. With V trimmed by 6 bases and J by 2 bases, 13 bases remained unmatched. The CDR3 loop is CASKKQGFSGNYGYTF. DNA of the CDR3: TGTGCCAGCAAAAAACAGGGGTTCAGCGGAAACTATGGCTACACCTTC.

The CDR3 reads CASSPVGSTDTQYF. The DNA of the CDR3 is TGTGCCAGCAGCCCTGTCGGGAGCACAGATACGCAGTATTTT. The chain couples TRBV7-9 to TRBJ2-3, with D uncertain. The CDR3 spans 14 residues. Germline-derived CDR1 and CDR2 are SEHNR and FQNEAQ (reference sequence). Trimming took 5 bases from V and 0 from J, leaving 9 bases between them.

The chain uses TRBV6-5 and TRBJ2-2, with a possible D match to TRBD2 (6 bases). V was shortened by 0 bases and J by 7 bases, with 6 bases between the two germline ends. Germline assignment: CDR1 MNHEY and CDR2 SVGAGI. The CDR3 totals 13 residues. The CDR3, as DNA: TGTGCCAGCAGTTACTCGGGGGGCGGGGAGCTGTTTTTT. It codes for CASSYSGGGELFF.

The rearrangement links TRBV5-1 to TRBJ2-7; D is unclear. The V and J ends lost 5 bases and 7 bases respectively, with 10 bases between them. The CDR3 is 11 residues long. Germline V gene data show CDR1 as SGHRS and CDR2 as YFSETQ. CDR3 sequence (DNA): TGCGCCAGCAGGGGGAAAGGTGAGCAGTACTTC. Its protein product is CASRGKGEQYF.

This rearrangement joins TRBV6-6 to TRBJ1-5; no clear D gene. Trimming shortened V by 7 bases and J by 0 bases, and 16 bases separated the two germline ends. Germline CDR1 reads MNHNY; CDR2 reads SVGAGI (reference sequence). The CDR3 length is 16 residues. Here the CDR3 reads CASNPGWLTSNQPQHF. CDR3 bases: TGTGCCAGCAACCCCGGGTGGCTGACTAGCAATCAGCCCCAGCATTTT.

The chain recombines TRBV29-1 with TRBJ1-1; D is undetermined. The V end lost 5 bases, the J end lost 5 bases, and 12 bases lay between the germline ends. Germline lookup yields CDR1 SQVTM and CDR2 ANQGSEA. The CDR3 runs to 12 residues. This CDR3 reads CSVKADITEAFF. CDR3 DNA: TGCAGCGTTAAGGCAGACATTACTGAAGCTTTCTTT.

J is TRBJ2-7 and V is TRBV12-5; D is tentatively TRBD1 or TRBD2 (6 bases each). V lost 6 bases to trimming and J lost 4 bases, with 13 bases between them. The CDR3 has 13 amino acids. The germline CDR1 and CDR2 sequences are LGHNT and FRNRAP. Here the CDR3 reads CASGRQAGYEQYF. The DNA of the CDR3 is TGTGCTAGTGGCCGACAGGCGGGGTACGAGCAGTACTTC.